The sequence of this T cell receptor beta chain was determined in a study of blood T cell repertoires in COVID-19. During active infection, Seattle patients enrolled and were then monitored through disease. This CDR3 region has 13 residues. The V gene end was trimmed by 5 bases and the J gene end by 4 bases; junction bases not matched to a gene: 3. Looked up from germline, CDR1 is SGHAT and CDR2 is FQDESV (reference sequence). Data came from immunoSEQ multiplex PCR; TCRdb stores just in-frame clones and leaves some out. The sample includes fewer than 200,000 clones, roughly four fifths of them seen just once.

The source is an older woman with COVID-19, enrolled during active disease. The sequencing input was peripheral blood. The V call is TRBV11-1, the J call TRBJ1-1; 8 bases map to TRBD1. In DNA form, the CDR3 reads TGTGCCAGCAGCCCCAGGGGGCTCACTGAAGCTTTCTTT. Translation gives CASSPRGLTEAFF.